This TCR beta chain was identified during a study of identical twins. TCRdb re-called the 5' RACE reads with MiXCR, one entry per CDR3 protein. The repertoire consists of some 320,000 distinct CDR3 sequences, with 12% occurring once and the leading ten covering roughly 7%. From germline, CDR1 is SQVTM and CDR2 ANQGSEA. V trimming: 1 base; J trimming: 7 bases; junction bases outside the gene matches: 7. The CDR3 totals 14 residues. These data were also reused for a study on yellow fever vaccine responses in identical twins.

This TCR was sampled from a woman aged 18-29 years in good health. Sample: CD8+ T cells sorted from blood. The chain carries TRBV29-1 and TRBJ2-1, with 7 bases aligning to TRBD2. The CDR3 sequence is CSVEAGGSGNEQFF. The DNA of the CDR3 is TGCAGCGTTGAAGCGGGAGGTTCGGGAAATGAGCAGTTCTTC.